The subject of this entry is one T cell receptor beta chain. Its matching antigen is unknown. This entry is derived from a study of CD8 T cells in ankylosing spondylitis. Unmatched junction bases numbered 6, after V lost 3 bases and J lost 6 bases. Germline loops: CDR1 SNHLY, CDR2 FYNNEI. The CDR3 is 14 amino acids. TCRdb passed the 5' RACE reads through MiXCR, listing each CDR3 protein once. The sample gives fewer than 550,000 distinct CDR3 sequences, about 5.2% of which show up once; roughly 3.2% is in the top ten. Study-level findings and limits: A motif in TCR beta, a set of 8 or 9 highly homologous variants, appeared characteristic of ankylosing spondylitis blood.

The sequence came from a male donor with ankylosing spondylitis. Material: blood, either unsorted or a sorted T cell fraction (not recorded which). The chain recombines TRBV2 with TRBJ2-7; the match to TRBD2 covers 9 bases. This CDR3 reads CASSDLAGSSEQYF. The CDR3, as DNA: TGTGCCAGCAGTGACCTAGCGGGATCGTCCGAGCAGTACTTC.